This T cell receptor (beta chain) was identified during a study of response to subunit inactivated influenza vaccine. The germline V and J ends were trimmed by 0 bases and 4 bases, with 16 bases remaining between them. CDR1 and CDR2 from the germline V gene are MGHRA and YSYEKL. The CDR3 runs to 16 residues. Whole-study results and caveats: The authors offered the suggestion that each seasonal influenza vaccination recruits few new T cells.

TCRdb passed the RT-PCR reads through MiXCR, listing each CDR3 protein once. The data show around 480,000 distinct CDR3 sequences, approximately 16% seen once. In this sample, this clonotype turned up a few times. The antigen remains undetermined. The rearrangement uses TRBV4-1 and TRBJ2-7; D call uncertain. This clonotype was obtained from a man aged 50 to 75 who received an inactivated influenza vaccine. This specimen was CD4+ T cells sorted from PBMCs, taken around 25 months after vaccination. In DNA, the CDR3 is TGCGCCAGCAGCCAAGATCATGGTGGATCAAGATACGAGCAGTACTTC. Translating gives CASSQDHGGSRYEQYF.